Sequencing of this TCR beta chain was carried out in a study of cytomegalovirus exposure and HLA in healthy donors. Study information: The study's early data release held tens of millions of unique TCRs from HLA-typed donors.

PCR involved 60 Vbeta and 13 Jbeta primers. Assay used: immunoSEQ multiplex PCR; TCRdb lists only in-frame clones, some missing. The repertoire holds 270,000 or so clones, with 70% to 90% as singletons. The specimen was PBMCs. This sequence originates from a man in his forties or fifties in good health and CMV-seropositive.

This CDR3 reads CASSFGGASYEQYF. The CDR3 DNA reads as TGTGCCAGCAGCTTTGGCGGGGCTTCCTACGAGCAGTACTTC. V usage is TRBV7-8 and J usage is TRBJ2-7; TRBD2 might be the D (6 bases). The germline V gene encodes CDR1 SGHVS and CDR2 FQNEAQ. Between the trimmed V and J ends, which lost 3 bases and 1 base, there was a span of 10 bases. The CDR3 is made up of 14 amino acids.